Following are 24 T cell receptor beta chains from one sample sequenced in a study of Graves' ophthalmopathy and Graves' hyperthyroidism. For repertoire sequencing, the TCR beta CDR3 regions were amplified from RNA transcripts. The first-round RT-PCR employed HTBI primers together with the Qiagen OneStep RT-PCR kit. A multiplex PCR was then performed as the second round. TCRdb re-called the multiplex PCR reads through MiXCR, storing one row per CDR3 protein. The sample holds approximately 540,000 distinct CDR3 sequences; under 40% are singletons and the top ten take about 4%. Sequences were obtained from peripheral blood or thyroid tissue (not recorded which). Source of these receptors: an adult man with Graves' hyperthyroidism.

The rearrangement joins TRBV29-1 to TRBJ1-2; D may be TRBD1 (5 bases). CDR1 is SQVTM, CDR2 ANQGSEA, per germline. The CDR3 covers 13 residues. Between the trimmed V and J ends, which lost 0 bases and 6 bases, there was a span of 11 bases. The CDR3 protein is CSVEDLPGNGYTF. For the CDR3, the DNA is TGCAGCGTTGAAGATCTTCCAGGGAATGGCTACACCTTC. Complete variable domain (other parts from reference TRBV29-1 and TRBJ1-2): SAVISQKPSRDICQRGTSLTIQCQVDSQVTMMFWYRQQPGQSLTLIATANQGSEATYESGFVIDKFPISRPNLTFSTLTVSNMSPEDSSIYLCSVEDLPGNGYTFGSGTRLTVV.

This clonotype was detected ten times or more. V gene TRBV19 combines with J gene TRBJ1-5; possibly TRBD1 for D (5 bases). CDR3 size: 14 residues. Germline V gene data show CDR1 as LNHDA and CDR2 as SQIVND (reference sequence). The germline V and J ends were trimmed by 8 bases and 4 bases, with 15 bases remaining between them. The CDR3 sequence: CASATQGLNQPQHF. CDR3 coding DNA: TGTGCCAGTGCTACCCAGGGACTAAATCAGCCCCAGCATTTT.

This clonotype has ten or more counts. The chain recombines TRBV12-3 or TRBV12-4 with TRBJ1-4; the D is unclear. The germline V and J ends were trimmed by 1 base and 6 bases, with 3 bases remaining between them. The CDR3 runs 12 residues. For the CDR3, the DNA is TGTGCCAGCAGTTTAGTGGATGAAAAACTGTTTTTT. This encodes CASSLVDEKLFF.

Comments on this clonotype: A much larger clone lies a single base off, so this may be a read error. The chain employs TRBV24-1 and TRBJ2-7; 7 nucleotides align to TRBD1. Per germline, CDR1 KGHDR and CDR2 SFDVKD. The CDR3 totals 15 residues. Trimming cost V 5 bases and J 2 bases; bases outside gene matches: 8. CDR3 DNA sequence: TGTGCCACCAGTGTATGGGACAGTGCAACCTACGAGCAGTACTTC. Amino acids: CATSVWDSATYEQYF.

This chain links TRBV10-2 with TRBJ2-2; 7 positions match TRBD2. The V and J ends lost 6 bases and 2 bases, in that order; junction bases with no gene match: 6. Germline V gene data show CDR1 as WSHSY and CDR2 as SAAADI. The CDR3 runs to 15 residues. The CDR3 is CASRMTSTNTGELFF. The CDR3 DNA reads TGCGCCAGCAGGATGACTAGCACAAACACCGGGGAGCTGTTTTTT.

This chain joins TRBV20-1 and TRBJ2-7; maybe TRBD2 (6 bases). Germline V gene lookup returns CDR1 DFQATT and CDR2 SNEGSKA (reference sequence). Trimming shortened V by 1 base and J by 5 bases, and 9 bases separated the two germline ends. The CDR3 totals 12 residues. The CDR3, as DNA: TGCAGTGCTAGAGGGAGGGACCACGAGCAGTACTTC. This gives the protein CSARGRDHEQYF.

Many counts were recorded for this clonotype. This chain links TRBV15 with TRBJ2-5; weak D call: TRBD1 (5 bases). The CDR3 has 14 amino acids. V lost 5 bases to trimming and J lost 2 bases, with 12 bases between them. Germline V gives CDR1 LNHNV, CDR2 YYDKDF (reference sequence). Here the CDR3 reads CATSVRQIQETQYF. CDR3 coding DNA: TGTGCCACCAGCGTACGACAGATACAAGAGACCCAGTACTTC. Using reference TRBV15 and TRBJ2-5 for the parts outside the CDR3, the full variable domain is DAMVIQNPRYQVTQFGKPVTLSCSQTLNHNVMYWYQQKSSQAPKLLFHYYDKDFNNEADTPDNFQSRRPNTSFCFLDIRSPGLGDTAMYLCATSVRQIQETQYFGPGTRLLVL.

V usage is TRBV13 and J usage is TRBJ2-7; weak D call: TRBD1 (5 bases). The CDR3 totals 16 residues. V was cut by 8 bases and J by 3 bases, with 23 bases left in between. The germline gives CDR1 PRHDT, CDR2 FYEKMQ (reference sequence). CDR3 in amino acids: CASGAIPLGLHYEQYF. CDR3 nucleotides: TGTGCCAGCGGGGCCATACCCCTGGGTCTACACTACGAGCAGTACTTC. The full variable domain, in which reference TRBV13 and TRBJ2-7 provide the parts outside the CDR3, is AAGVIQSPRHLIKEKRETATLKCYPIPRHDTVYWYQQGPGQDPQFLISFYEKMQSDKGSIPDRFSAQQFSDYHSELNMSSLELGDSALYFCASGAIPLGLHYEQYFGPGTRLTVT.

The rearrangement links TRBV7-9 to TRBJ1-2; tentative D call: TRBD1 (5 bases). Trimming took 5 bases from V and 4 from J, leaving 23 bases between them. Germline V CDR1 and CDR2: SEHNR, FQNEAQ (reference sequence). CDR3 length: 17 amino acids. CDR3 in DNA: TGTGCCAGCAGCCCAATACCTTTACGGGGCCGGGTCTATGGCTACACCTTC. It translates to CASSPIPLRGRVYGYTF.

This clonotype was seen many times. The chain employs TRBV2 and TRBJ1-1; D not certain. This CDR3 has 12 residues. Germline values: CDR1 SNHLY, CDR2 FYNNEI. V lost 2 bases and J 2 bases, leaving 3 bases between the germline ends. DNA of the CDR3: TGTGCCAGCAGTGAAACTAACACTGAAGCTTTCTTT. Residues: CASSETNTEAFF.

This clonotype turned up a few times. The chain recombines TRBV7-9 with TRBJ2-3; 9 bases are shared with TRBD2. Germline V gene data show CDR1 as SEHNR and CDR2 as FQNEAQ (reference sequence). This CDR3 contains 15 residues. V lost 6 bases and J lost 0; bases outside the gene matches: 4. CDR3 nucleotides: TGTGCCAGCAGTTCTCTAGCGGGAAGCACAGATACGCAGTATTTT. Translated: CASSSLAGSTDTQYF.

This rearrangement joins TRBV19 to TRBJ1-2; 8 bases map to TRBD1. Trimming at V came to 6 bases and at J to 2 bases, leaving 11 bases not matched to a gene. Germline CDR1 is LNHDA and CDR2 is SQIVND (reference sequence). The CDR3 is 16 residues long. The CDR3: CASSPSDRAGNYGYTF. Here the CDR3 DNA reads TGTGCCAGTAGCCCCTCGGACAGGGCCGGAAACTATGGCTACACCTTC.

In its sample, this clonotype was seen many times. The gene calls are TRBV12-3 or TRBV12-4 and TRBJ1-1; D may be TRBD1 (6 bases). The CDR3 extends over 12 amino acids. Trimming pared 6 bases from V and 7 bases from J, leaving 12 bases between. The CDR3 sequence is CASSFPQGEAFF. The CDR3 bases are TGTGCCAGCAGCTTCCCACAGGGTGAAGCTTTCTTT.

This clonotype was observed many times. The chain joins TRBV24-1 to TRBJ2-7; D perhaps matches TRBD1 (6 bases). The CDR3 extends over 11 amino acids. Germline lookup yields CDR1 KGHDR and CDR2 SFDVKD. V was clipped by 6 bases and J by 6 bases, with 8 bases between them. CDR3 sequence: CATSTGFEQYF. DNA of the CDR3: TGTGCCACCAGTACAGGGTTCGAGCAGTACTTC.

This clonotype has only a few counts. The rearrangement joins TRBV11-1 to TRBJ2-3, with a possible D match to TRBD2 (5 bases). V dropped 7 bases and J dropped 2 bases, with 13 bases sitting between them. This CDR3 contains 14 residues. Germline CDR1 reads SGHAT; CDR2 reads FQDESV (reference sequence). CDR3 sequence reads: CASTQEGLTDTQYF. For the CDR3, the DNA is TGTGCCAGCACCCAGGAAGGACTCACAGATACGCAGTATTTT. Full variable domain (rest looked up from reference TRBV11-1 and TRBJ2-3): EAEVAQSPRYKITEKSQAVAFWCDPISGHATLYWYRQILGQGPELLVQFQDESVVDDSQLPKDRFSAERLKGVDSTLKIQPAELGDSAMYLCASTQEGLTDTQYFGPGTRLTVL.

J is TRBJ2-3 and V is TRBV24-1; tentatively, D is TRBD1 (5 bases). Trimming pared 3 bases from V and 2 bases from J, leaving 14 bases between. This CDR3 is built from 16 residues. Germline loops: CDR1 KGHDR, CDR2 SFDVKD. CDR3 sequence (DNA): TGTGCCACCAGTGATCCAGACAGTGGAGTCACAGATACGCAGTATTTT. As protein: CATSDPDSGVTDTQYF.

The sample holds a few counts of this clonotype. The rearrangement joins TRBV19 to TRBJ2-1, with 9 bases matching TRBD2. Germline CDR1 is LNHDA and CDR2 is SQIVND (reference sequence). The CDR3 is 16 amino acids. V shed 5 bases, J shed 0 bases, and the junction held 5 bases outside the gene matches. CDR3: CASSDISGSSYNEQFF. DNA for the CDR3: TGTGCCAGTAGTGATATTAGCGGGAGCTCCTACAATGAGCAGTTCTTC.

The V call is TRBV12-3 or TRBV12-4, the J call TRBJ1-6; tentative D call: TRBD1 (5 bases). V lost 3 bases to trimming and J lost 9 bases, with 18 bases between them. The CDR3 loop spans 16 amino acids. The CDR3 DNA reads as TGTGCCAGCAGTTTGGGACTAGTGTCGGCCGGTTCACCCCTCCACTTT. It encodes CASSLGLVSAGSPLHF.

This clonotype was observed many times. One junction end does not reproduce the germline sequence, and a read error may be involved. The chain carries TRBV5-1 and TRBJ1-1; 9 positions agree with TRBD1. Germline lookup yields CDR1 SGHRS and CDR2 YFSETQ. The CDR3 covers 14 residues. DNA for the CDR3: TGTGCCAGCAGCTCGGGACAGGGGAACACTGAAGCTTTCTTT. Translation: CASSSGQGNTEAFF.

This clonotype was detected ten times or more. This CDR3 reads CASNSRGAAVPEAFF. CDR3 sequence (DNA): TGTGCCAGTAATTCGAGGGGGGCAGCGGTCCCTGAAGCTTTCTTT. This chain uses TRBV19 with TRBJ1-1, with D perhaps TRBD1 (6 bases). This CDR3 has 15 residues. Trimming stripped 7 bases from V and 6 bases from J, with 21 bases between. Germline CDR1 LNHDA, CDR2 SQIVND (reference sequence).

The chain couples TRBV20-1 to TRBJ1-1; no clear D gene. The V and J ends lost 1 base and 0 bases respectively, with 12 bases between them. This CDR3 region has 15 residues. Germline-derived CDR1 and CDR2 are DFQATT and SNEGSKA (reference sequence). The CDR3 sequence: CSARGAGSMNTEAFF. DNA of the CDR3: TGCAGTGCTAGAGGGGCAGGCAGTATGAACACTGAAGCTTTCTTT.

This rearrangement joins TRBV19 to TRBJ2-2; no firm D call. Germline CDR1 reads LNHDA; CDR2 reads SQIVND (reference sequence). This CDR3 has 16 residues. The V and J ends lost 5 bases and 2 bases respectively, with 15 bases between them. DNA for the CDR3: TGTGCCAGTAGTGTCCTCCCTACCGAAAACACCGGGGAGCTGTTTTTT. This translates into CASSVLPTENTGELFF.

In its sample, this clonotype was seen a few times. J is TRBJ2-7 and V is TRBV7-2; 10 bases are a match to TRBD2. CDR3 length: 15 residues. Germline V CDR1 and CDR2: SGHTA, FQGNSA. V was pared by 5 bases and J by 2 bases, with 6 bases of the junction left unmatched. The CDR3 DNA follows: TGTGCCAGCAGCCGTCCGGGACTAGCGACCTACGAGCAGTACTTC. It encodes CASSRPGLATYEQYF.

This clonotype has a count of ten or more. CDR3 amino acids: CASSSERQSRDTEAFF. The DNA of the CDR3 is TGTGCCAGCAGTTCAGAGCGACAGAGCAGGGACACTGAAGCTTTCTTT. The chain is built from TRBV27 and TRBJ1-1, with D possibly being TRBD1 (5 bases). Germline CDR1 reads MNHEY; CDR2 reads SMNVEV (reference sequence). Trimming removed 4 bases at V and 3 bases at J, with 18 bases between. The CDR3 is made up of 16 amino acids.